Each of the 6 T cell receptor beta chains below was sequenced from the same sample in a study of persistence of HIV-infected CD4 T cells. The immunoSEQ assay was version 4, run in survey mode. The method was immunoSEQ multiplex PCR; TCRdb's version includes in-frame clones alone and lacks a portion of them. The sample lists about 36,000 clones, approximately 87% occurring once. The stimulus was an HIV-1 Gag 15-mer peptide pool, about 1 ug/peptide/mL. CD40L-negative CD69-negative CD45RO-high memory CD4+ T cells were sorted as populations depleted of antigen-responding cells. Antigens of these TCRs are unknown. This specimen consisted of cultured CD4+ T cells from PBMCs, obtained from a patient who received antiretroviral therapy. These receptor sequences come from an adult with HIV. The donor label of this sample is uncertain.

In its sample, this clone was seen a few times. The chain is built from TRBV6-1 and TRBJ1-1; D call uncertain. Germline lookup yields CDR1 MNHNS and CDR2 SASEGT. This CDR3 region has 11 residues. V shed 2 bases and J shed 5 bases, with 3 bases lying between them. The DNA of the CDR3 is TGTGCCAGCAGTGAAAGAACTGAAGCTTTCTTT. Translated, it gives CASSERTEAFF.

V usage is TRBV11-1 and J usage is TRBJ1-2, with 11 bases fitting TRBD1. The V and J ends lost 5 bases and 6 bases, in that order; junction bases with no gene match: 5. The CDR3 runs 14 residues. In germline, CDR1 is SGHAT, CDR2 FQDESV (reference sequence). The CDR3 is CASSAPGQGDGYTF. CDR3 nucleotides: TGTGCCAGCAGCGCGCCGGGACAGGGGGATGGCTACACCTTC.

This clone was detected only a few times. This rearrangement joins TRBV9 to TRBJ1-3; 7 bases map to TRBD1. The CDR3 contains 18 residues. Germline values: CDR1 SGDLS, CDR2 YYNGEE. J lost 1 base, V lost 0 bases, and 10 bases had no gene match. CDR3 in amino acids: CASSVARAGGISGNTIYF. The CDR3 region has the DNA TGTGCCAGCAGCGTAGCGCGAGCAGGGGGGATATCTGGAAACACCATATATTTT.

The chain has TRBV7-9 and TRBJ2-3; 9 positions agree with TRBD1. The V gene's germline CDR1 is SEHNR and CDR2 FQNEAQ (reference sequence). This CDR3 region has 14 residues. V shed 5 bases and J 5 bases; nucleotides not matched to a gene: 5. CDR3 sequence: CASSPWTGEDTQYF. The CDR3 DNA reads as TGTGCCAGCAGCCCCTGGACAGGGGAAGATACGCAGTATTTT.

This chain joins TRBV28 and TRBJ1-4, with 9 nucleotides matching TRBD1. The CDR3 totals 14 residues. V lost 5 bases to trimming and J lost 5 bases; unmatched junction nucleotides: 3. The germline V gene has CDR1 MDHEN and CDR2 SYDVKM. CDR3 sequence: CASSVGTGNEKLFF. The CDR3 nucleotides read TGTGCCAGCAGTGTTGGGACAGGGAATGAAAAACTGTTTTTT.

This clone came up once. This chain links TRBV19 with TRBJ2-7; weak D call: TRBD2 (6 bases). Germline values: CDR1 LNHDA, CDR2 SQIVND (reference sequence). The CDR3 totals 15 residues. Trimming left V 7 bases short and J 1 base short, with 17 bases between. CDR3 DNA sequence: TGTGCCAGTAAGGCGGGGCGGGCGGGATCCTACGAGCAGTACTTC. It yields the protein CASKAGRAGSYEQYF.